A single sample gave rise to the 5 T cell receptor beta chains below, sequenced in a study of cytomegalovirus exposure and HLA in healthy donors. The method was immunoSEQ multiplex PCR; TCRdb's version includes in-frame clones alone and lacks a portion of them. The table shows over 150,000 clones, with 86% occurring only once. The sample consisted of PBMCs. These receptors all come from a human donor in good health.

The V gene is TRBV15, the J gene TRBJ2-1; D might be TRBD2 (5 bases). In germline, CDR1 is LNHNV, CDR2 YYDKDF (reference sequence). V dropped 4 bases and J dropped 8 bases, with 15 bases sitting between them. CDR3 length: 14 residues. CDR3: CATSTEGYSDEQFF. CDR3 in DNA: TGTGCCACCAGCACCGAGGGTTATAGCGATGAGCAGTTCTTC.

The chain couples TRBV5-6 to TRBJ1-1, with 8 nucleotides matching TRBD1. Losses at the gene ends were 0 bases for V and 5 bases for J; bases not matched to a gene: 9. Germline V gene data show CDR1 as SGHDT and CDR2 as YYEEEE. The CDR3 length is 16 residues. The CDR3 DNA is TGTGCCAGCAGCTTGGACAGTACAGGGGGAGAGACTGAAGCTTTCTTT. This sequence encodes CASSLDSTGGETEAFF.

This clone was picked up a small number of times. V gene TRBV6-6 combines with J gene TRBJ1-2, with a tentative D call TRBD1 (5 bases). Between the trimmed V and J ends, which lost 2 bases and 8 bases, there was a span of 15 bases. The CDR3 consists of 14 residues. In germline, CDR1 is MNHNY, CDR2 SVGAGI (reference sequence). This CDR3 reads CASSYGAAAKGYTF. CDR3 DNA sequence: TGTGCCAGCAGTTACGGGGCGGCCGCTAAGGGCTACACCTTC.

The V gene is TRBV20-1, the J gene TRBJ2-7; D uncertain. The CDR3 covers 11 residues. V shed 5 bases and J shed 2 bases, with 7 bases lying between them. CDR1 is DFQATT and CDR2 is SNEGSKA in the germline V gene (reference sequence). CDR3 residues: CSAYIPYEQYF. The CDR3 DNA is TGCAGTGCTTACATTCCCTACGAGCAGTACTTC.

The V and J genes are TRBV29-1 and TRBJ2-5, with TRBD1 as a possible D gene (7 bases). The CDR3 totals 14 residues. Trimming left V 7 bases short and J 7 bases short, with 22 bases between. The germline V gene has CDR1 SQVTM and CDR2 ANQGSEA. CDR3 sequence: CSAKKVEGAGTQYF. The CDR3 coding sequence is TGCAGCGCCAAAAAAGTGGAGGGGGCAGGGACCCAGTACTTC.